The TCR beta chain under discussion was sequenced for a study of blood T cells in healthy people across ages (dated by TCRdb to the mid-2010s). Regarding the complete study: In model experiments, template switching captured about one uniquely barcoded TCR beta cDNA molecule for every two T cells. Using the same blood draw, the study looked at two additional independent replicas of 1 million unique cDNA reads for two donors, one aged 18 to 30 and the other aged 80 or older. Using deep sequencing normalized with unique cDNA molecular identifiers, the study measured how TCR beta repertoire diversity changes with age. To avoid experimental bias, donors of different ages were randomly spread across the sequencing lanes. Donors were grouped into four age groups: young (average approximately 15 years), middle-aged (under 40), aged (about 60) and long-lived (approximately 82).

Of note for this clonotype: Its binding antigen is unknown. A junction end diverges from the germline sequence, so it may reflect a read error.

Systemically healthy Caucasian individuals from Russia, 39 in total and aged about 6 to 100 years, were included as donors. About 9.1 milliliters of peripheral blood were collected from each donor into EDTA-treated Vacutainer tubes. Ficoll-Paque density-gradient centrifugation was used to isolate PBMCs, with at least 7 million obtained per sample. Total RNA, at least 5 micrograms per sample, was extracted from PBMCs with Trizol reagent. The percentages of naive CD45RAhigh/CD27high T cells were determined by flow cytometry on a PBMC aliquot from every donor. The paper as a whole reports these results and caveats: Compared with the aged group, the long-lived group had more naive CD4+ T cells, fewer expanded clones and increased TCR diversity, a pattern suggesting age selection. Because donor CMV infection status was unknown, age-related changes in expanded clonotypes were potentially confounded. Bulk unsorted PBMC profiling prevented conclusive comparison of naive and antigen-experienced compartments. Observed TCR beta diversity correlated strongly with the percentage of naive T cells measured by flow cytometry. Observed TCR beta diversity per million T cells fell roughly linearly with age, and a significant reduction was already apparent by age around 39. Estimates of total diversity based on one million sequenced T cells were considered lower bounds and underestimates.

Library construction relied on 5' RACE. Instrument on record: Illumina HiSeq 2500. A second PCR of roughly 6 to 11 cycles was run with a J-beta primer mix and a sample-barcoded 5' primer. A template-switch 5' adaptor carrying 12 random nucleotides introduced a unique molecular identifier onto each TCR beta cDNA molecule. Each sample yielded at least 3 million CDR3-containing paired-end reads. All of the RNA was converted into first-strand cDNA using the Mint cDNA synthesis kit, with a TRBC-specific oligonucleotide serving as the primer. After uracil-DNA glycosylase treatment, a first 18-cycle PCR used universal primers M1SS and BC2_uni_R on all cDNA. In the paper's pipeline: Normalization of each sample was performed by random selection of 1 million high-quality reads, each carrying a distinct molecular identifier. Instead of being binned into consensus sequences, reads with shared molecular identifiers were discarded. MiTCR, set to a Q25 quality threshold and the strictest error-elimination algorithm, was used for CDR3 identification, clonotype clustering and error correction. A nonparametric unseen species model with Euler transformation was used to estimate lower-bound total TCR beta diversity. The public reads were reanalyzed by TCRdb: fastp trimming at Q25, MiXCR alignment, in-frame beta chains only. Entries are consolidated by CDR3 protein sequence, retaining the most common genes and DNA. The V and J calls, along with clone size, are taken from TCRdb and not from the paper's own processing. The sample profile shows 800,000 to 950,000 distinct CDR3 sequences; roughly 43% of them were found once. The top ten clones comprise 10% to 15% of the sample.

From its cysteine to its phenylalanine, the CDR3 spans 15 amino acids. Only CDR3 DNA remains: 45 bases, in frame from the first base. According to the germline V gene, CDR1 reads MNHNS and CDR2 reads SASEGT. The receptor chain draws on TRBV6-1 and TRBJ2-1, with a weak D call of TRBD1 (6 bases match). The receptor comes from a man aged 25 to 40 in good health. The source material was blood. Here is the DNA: TGTGCCAGCAGTGAAAAAGGGGGACGTGACAATGGGCAGTTCTTC. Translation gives CASSEKGGRDNGQFF.